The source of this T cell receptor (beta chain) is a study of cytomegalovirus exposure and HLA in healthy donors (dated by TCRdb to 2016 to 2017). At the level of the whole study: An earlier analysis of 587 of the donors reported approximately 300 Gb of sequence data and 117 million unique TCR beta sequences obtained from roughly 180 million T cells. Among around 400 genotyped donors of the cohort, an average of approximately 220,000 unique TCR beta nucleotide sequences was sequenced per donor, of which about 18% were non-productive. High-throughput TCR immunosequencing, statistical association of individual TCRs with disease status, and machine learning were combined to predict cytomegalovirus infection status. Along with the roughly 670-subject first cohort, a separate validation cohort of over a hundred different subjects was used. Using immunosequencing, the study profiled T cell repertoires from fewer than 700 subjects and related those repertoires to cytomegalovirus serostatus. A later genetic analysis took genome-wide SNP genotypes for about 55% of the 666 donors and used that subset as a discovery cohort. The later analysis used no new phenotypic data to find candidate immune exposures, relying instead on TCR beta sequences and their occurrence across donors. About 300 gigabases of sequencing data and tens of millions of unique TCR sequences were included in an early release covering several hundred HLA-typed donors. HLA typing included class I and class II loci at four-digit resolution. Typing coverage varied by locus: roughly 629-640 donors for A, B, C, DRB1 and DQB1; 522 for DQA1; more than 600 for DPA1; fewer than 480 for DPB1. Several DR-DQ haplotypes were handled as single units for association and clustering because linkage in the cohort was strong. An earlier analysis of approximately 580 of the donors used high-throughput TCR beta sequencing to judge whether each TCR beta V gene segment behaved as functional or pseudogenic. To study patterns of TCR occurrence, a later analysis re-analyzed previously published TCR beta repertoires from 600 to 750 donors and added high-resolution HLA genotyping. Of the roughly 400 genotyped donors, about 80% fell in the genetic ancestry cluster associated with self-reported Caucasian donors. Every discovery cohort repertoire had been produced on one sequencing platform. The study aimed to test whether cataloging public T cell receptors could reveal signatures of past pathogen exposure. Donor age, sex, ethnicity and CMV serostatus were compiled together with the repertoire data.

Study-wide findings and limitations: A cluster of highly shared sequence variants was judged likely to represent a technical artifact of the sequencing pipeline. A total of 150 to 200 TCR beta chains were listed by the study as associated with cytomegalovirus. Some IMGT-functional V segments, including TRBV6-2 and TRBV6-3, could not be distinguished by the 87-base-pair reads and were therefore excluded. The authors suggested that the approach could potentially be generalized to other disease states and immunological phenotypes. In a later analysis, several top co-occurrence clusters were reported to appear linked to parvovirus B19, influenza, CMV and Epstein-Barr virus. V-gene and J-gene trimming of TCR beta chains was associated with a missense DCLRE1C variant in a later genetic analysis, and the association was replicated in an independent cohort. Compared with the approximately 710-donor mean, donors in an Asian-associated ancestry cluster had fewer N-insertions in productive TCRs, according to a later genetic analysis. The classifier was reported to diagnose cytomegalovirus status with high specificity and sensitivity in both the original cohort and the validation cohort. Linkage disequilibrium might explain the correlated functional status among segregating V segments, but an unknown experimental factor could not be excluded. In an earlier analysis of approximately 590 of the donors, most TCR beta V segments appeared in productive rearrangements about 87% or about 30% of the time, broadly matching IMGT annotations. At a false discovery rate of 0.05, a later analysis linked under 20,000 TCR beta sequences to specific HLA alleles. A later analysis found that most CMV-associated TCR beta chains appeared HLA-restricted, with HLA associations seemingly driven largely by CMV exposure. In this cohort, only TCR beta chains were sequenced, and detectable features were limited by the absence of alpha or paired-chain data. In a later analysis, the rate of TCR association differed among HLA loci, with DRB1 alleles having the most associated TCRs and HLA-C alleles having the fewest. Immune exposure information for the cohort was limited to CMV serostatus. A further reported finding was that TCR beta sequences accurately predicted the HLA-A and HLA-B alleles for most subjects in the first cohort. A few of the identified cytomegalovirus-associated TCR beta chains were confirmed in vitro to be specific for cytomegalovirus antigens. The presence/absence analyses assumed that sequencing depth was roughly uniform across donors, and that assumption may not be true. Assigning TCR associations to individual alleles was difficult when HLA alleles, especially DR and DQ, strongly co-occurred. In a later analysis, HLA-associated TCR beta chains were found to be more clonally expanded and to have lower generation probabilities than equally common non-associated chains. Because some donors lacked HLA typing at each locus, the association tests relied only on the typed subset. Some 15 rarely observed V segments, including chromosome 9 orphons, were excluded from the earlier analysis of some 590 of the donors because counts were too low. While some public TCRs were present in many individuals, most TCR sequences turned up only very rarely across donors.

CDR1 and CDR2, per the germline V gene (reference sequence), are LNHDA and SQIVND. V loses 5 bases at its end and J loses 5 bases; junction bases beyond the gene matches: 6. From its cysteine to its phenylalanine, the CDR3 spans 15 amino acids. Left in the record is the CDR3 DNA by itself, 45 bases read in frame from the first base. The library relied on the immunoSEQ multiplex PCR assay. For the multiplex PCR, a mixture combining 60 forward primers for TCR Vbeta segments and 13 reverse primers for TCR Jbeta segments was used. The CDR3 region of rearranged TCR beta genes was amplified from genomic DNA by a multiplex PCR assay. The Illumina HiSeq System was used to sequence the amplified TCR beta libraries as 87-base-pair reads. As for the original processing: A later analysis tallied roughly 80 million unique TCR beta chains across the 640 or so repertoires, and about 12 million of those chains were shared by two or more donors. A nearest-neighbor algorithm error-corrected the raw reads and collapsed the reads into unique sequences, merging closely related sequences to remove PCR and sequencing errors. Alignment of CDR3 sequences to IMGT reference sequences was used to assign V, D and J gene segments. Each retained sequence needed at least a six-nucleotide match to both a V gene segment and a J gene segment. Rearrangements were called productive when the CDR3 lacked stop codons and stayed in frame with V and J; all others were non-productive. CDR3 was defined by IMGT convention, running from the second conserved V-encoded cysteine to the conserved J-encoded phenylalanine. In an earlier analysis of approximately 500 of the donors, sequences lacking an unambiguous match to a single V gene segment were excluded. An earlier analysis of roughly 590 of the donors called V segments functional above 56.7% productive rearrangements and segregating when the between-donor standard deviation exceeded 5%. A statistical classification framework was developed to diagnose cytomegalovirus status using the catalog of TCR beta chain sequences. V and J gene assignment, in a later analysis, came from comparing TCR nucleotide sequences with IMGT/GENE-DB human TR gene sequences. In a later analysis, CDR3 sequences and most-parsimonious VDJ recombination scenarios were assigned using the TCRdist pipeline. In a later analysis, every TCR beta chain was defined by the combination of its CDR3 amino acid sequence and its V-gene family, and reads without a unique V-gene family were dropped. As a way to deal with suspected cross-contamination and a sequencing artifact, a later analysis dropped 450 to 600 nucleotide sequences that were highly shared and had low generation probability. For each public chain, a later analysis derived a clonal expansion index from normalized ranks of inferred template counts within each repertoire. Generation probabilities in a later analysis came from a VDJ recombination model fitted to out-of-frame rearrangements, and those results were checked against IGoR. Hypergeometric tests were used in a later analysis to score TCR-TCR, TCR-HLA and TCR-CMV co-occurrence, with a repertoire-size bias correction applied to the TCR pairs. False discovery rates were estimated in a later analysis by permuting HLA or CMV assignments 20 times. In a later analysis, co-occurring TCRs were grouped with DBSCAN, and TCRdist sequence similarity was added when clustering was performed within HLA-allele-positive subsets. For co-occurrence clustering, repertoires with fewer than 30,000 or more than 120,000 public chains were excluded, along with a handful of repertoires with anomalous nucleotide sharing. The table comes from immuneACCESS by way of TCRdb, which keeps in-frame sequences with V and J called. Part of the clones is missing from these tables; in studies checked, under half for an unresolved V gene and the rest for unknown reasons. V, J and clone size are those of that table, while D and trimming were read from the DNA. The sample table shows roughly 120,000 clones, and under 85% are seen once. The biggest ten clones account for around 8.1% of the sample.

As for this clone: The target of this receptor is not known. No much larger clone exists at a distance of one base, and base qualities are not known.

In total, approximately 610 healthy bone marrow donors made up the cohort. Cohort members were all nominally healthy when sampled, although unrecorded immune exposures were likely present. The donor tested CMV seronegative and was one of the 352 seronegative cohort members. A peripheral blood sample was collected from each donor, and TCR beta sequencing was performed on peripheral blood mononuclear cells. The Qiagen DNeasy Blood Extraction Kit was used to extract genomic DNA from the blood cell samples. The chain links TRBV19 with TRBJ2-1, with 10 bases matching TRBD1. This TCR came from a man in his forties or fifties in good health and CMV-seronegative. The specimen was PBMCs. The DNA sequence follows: TGTGCCAGTAGTCCAGGGACAGGGGCGCACAATGAGCAGTTCTTC. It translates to CASSPGTGAHNEQFF.